This note documents a single TCR beta chain sequence. At one boundary the junction diverges from the germline segment, which might be a read error. Germline V CDR1 and CDR2: SGHNT, YYREEE (reference sequence). The CDR3 is 15 residues long. The data were produced by immunoSEQ multiplex PCR, yet TCRdb's version contains in-frame clones alone and is incomplete. The table lists 35,000 or so clones, about 90% of them singletons. The sample belongs to a study of T cell changes during pregnancy in multiple sclerosis. J is TRBJ2-3 and V is TRBV5-4; D possibly corresponds to TRBD2 (6 bases). Here the sequenced sample was CD4+ T cells from peripheral blood mononuclear cells, taken after pregnancy. The receptor comes from a female donor with multiple sclerosis, enrolled in a pregnancy study. The CDR3 loop is CATSPRAGSTDTQYF. CDR3 DNA sequence: TGTGCCACCAGCCCGCGAGCGGGTAGCACAGATACGCAGTATTTT.